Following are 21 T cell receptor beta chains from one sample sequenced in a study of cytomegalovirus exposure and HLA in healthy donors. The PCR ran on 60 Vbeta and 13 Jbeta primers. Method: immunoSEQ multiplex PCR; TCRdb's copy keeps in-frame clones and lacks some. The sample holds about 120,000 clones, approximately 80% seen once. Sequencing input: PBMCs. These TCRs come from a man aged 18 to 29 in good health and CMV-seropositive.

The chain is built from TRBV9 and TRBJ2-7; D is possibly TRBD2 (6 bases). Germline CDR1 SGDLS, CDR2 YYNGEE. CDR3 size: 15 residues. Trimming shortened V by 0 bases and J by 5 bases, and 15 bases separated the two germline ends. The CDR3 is CASSVGGSGGDEQYF. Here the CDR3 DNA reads TGTGCCAGCAGCGTAGGTGGTAGCGGAGGCGACGAGCAGTACTTC.

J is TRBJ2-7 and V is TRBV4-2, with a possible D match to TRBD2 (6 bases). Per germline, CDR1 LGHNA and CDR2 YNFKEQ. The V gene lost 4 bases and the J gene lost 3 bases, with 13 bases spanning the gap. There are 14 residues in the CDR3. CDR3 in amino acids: CASSRTGGDYEQYF. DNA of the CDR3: TGTGCCAGCAGCCGTACCGGAGGGGACTACGAGCAGTACTTC.

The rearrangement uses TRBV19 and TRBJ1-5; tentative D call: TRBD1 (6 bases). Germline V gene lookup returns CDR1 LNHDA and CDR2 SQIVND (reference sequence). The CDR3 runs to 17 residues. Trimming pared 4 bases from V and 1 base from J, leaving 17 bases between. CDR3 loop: CASSSRPGQLSNQPQHF. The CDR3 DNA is TGTGCCAGTAGTAGTAGACCGGGACAACTGAGCAATCAGCCCCAGCATTTT.

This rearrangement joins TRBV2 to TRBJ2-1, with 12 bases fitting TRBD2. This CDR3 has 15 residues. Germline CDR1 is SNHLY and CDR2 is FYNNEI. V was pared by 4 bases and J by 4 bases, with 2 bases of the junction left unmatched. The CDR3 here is CASSGTSGAYNEQFF. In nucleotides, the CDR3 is TGTGCCAGCAGTGGGACTAGCGGGGCGTACAATGAGCAGTTCTTC.

Here the CDR3 reads CAIGVRGSSYNEQFF. As DNA, the CDR3 is TGTGCCATAGGAGTACGCGGGAGCTCCTACAATGAGCAGTTCTTC. This sequence joins TRBV10-3 and TRBJ2-1; 7 bases line up with TRBD2. The length of the CDR3 is 15 residues. The junction had 8 bases not matched to a gene; V was cut back by 9 bases and J by 0 bases. The germline V gene encodes CDR1 ENHRY and CDR2 SYGVKD.

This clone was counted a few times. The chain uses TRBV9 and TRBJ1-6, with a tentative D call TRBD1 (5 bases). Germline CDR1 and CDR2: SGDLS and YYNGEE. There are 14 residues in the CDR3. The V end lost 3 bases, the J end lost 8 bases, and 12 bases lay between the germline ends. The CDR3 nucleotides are TGTGCCAGCAGCGCCAGGGTGGTAGATTCACCCCTCCACTTT. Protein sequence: CASSARVVDSPLHF. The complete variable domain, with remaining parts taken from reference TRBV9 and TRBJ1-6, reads DSGVTQTPKHLITATGQRVTLRCSPRSGDLSVYWYQQSLDQGLQFLIQYYNGEERAKGNILERFSAQQFPDLHSELNLSSLELGDSALYFCASSARVVDSPLHFGNGTRLTVT.

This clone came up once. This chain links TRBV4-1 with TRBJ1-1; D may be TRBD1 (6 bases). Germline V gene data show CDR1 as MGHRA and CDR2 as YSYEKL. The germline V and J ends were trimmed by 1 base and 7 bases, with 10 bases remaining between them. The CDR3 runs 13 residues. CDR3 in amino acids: CASSQGGLGEAFF. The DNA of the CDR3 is TGCGCCAGCAGCCAAGGGGGGCTTGGTGAAGCTTTCTTT.

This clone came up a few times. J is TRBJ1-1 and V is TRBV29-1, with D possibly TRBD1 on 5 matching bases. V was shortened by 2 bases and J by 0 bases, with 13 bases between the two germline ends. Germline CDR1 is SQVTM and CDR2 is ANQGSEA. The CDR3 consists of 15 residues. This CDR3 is CSVEHMGRMNTEAFF. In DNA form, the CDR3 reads TGCAGCGTTGAACATATGGGGCGGATGAACACTGAAGCTTTCTTT. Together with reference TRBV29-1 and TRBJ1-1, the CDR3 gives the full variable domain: SAVISQKPSRDICQRGTSLTIQCQVDSQVTMMFWYRQQPGQSLTLIATANQGSEATYESGFVIDKFPISRPNLTFSTLTVSNMSPEDSSIYLCSVEHMGRMNTEAFFGQGTRLTVV.

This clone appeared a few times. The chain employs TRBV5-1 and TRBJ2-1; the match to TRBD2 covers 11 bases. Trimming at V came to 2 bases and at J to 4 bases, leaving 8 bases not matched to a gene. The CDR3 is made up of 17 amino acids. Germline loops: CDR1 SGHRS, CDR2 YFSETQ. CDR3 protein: CASSFKTGTSGYNEQFF. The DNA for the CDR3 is TGCGCCAGCAGCTTTAAAACCGGGACTAGCGGATACAATGAGCAGTTCTTC.

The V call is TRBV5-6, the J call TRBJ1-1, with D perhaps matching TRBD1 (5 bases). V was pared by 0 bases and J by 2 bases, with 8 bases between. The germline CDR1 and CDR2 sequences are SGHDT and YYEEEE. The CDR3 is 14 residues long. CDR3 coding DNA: TGTGCCAGCAGCTTGGCGCAGGGCAACACTGAAGCTTTCTTT. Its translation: CASSLAQGNTEAFF.

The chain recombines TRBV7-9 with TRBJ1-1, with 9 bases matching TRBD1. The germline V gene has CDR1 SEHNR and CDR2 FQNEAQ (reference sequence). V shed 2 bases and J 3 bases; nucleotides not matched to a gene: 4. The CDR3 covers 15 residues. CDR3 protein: CASSLKGQGYTEAFF. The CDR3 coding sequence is TGTGCCAGCAGCTTAAAGGGACAGGGTTACACTGAAGCTTTCTTT.

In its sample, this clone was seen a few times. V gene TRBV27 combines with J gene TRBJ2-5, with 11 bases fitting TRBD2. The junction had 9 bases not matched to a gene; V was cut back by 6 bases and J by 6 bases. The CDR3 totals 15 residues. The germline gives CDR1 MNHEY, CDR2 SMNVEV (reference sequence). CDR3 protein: CASSRRLAGTQTQYF. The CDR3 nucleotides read TGTGCCAGCAGCCGTAGACTAGCGGGAACTCAGACCCAGTACTTC.

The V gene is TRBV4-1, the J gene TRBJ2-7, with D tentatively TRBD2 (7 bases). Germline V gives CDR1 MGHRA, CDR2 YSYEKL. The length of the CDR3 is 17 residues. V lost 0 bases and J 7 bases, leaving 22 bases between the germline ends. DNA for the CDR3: TGCGCCAGCAGCCAAGAGGCTAGGGGGGGGCCCCTAGGGGAGCAGTACTTC. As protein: CASSQEARGGPLGEQYF.

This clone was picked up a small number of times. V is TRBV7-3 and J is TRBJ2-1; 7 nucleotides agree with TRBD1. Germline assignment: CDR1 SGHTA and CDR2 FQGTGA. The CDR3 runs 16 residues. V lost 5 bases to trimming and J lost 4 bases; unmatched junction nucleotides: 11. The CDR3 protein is CASSPTGARIYNEQFF. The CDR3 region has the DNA TGTGCCAGCAGCCCCACAGGGGCAAGAATATACAATGAGCAGTTCTTC.

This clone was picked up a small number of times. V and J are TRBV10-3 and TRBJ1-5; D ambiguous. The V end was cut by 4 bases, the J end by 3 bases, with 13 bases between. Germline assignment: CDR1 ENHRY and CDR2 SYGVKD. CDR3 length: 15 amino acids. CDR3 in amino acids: CAISGAGGNNQPQHF. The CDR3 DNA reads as TGTGCCATCAGTGGCGCGGGCGGGAACAATCAGCCCCAGCATTTT.

The CDR3 sequence is CASSRPGQNTEAFF. CDR3 DNA: TGCGCCAGCAGCCGTCCGGGACAGAACACTGAAGCTTTCTTT. V and J are TRBV5-1 and TRBJ1-1; a weak D match, TRBD1 (6 bases). V shed 4 bases and J shed 1 base, with 11 bases lying between them. The germline CDR1 and CDR2 sequences are SGHRS and YFSETQ. The CDR3 covers 14 residues.

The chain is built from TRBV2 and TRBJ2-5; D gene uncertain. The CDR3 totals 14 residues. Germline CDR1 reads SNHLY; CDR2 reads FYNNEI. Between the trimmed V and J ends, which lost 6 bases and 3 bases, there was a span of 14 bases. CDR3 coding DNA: TGTGCCAGCAGGAATACAGTGAGAGAAGAGACCCAGTACTTC. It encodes CASRNTVREETQYF.

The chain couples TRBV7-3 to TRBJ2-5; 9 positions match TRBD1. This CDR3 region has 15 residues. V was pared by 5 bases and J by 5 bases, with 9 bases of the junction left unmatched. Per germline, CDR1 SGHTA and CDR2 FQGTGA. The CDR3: CASSEQGANLETQYF. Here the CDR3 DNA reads TGTGCCAGCAGCGAACAGGGGGCTAATCTGGAGACCCAGTACTTC.

CDR3 coding DNA: TGTGCCAGTAGTATAACAGAATTAAACACCGGGGAGCTGTTTTTT. It translates to CASSITELNTGELFF. This chain uses TRBV19 with TRBJ2-2; D remains unclear. This CDR3 comprises 15 residues. Germline CDR1 and CDR2: LNHDA and SQIVND (reference sequence). Trimming left V 2 bases short and J 2 bases short, with 9 bases between.

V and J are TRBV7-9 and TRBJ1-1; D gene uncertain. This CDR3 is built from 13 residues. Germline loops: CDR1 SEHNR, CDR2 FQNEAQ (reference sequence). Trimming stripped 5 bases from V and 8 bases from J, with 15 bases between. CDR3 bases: TGTGCCAGCAGCCTAGGTGGAGGTCAAGAAGCTTTCTTT. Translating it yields CASSLGGGQEAFF.

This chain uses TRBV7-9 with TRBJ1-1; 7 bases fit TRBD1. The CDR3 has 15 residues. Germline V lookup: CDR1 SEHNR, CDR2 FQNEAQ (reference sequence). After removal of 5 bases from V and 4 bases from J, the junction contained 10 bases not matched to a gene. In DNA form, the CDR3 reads TGTGCCAGCAGCGCGATTAAGACAGGGATCACTGAAGCTTTCTTT. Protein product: CASSAIKTGITEAFF.